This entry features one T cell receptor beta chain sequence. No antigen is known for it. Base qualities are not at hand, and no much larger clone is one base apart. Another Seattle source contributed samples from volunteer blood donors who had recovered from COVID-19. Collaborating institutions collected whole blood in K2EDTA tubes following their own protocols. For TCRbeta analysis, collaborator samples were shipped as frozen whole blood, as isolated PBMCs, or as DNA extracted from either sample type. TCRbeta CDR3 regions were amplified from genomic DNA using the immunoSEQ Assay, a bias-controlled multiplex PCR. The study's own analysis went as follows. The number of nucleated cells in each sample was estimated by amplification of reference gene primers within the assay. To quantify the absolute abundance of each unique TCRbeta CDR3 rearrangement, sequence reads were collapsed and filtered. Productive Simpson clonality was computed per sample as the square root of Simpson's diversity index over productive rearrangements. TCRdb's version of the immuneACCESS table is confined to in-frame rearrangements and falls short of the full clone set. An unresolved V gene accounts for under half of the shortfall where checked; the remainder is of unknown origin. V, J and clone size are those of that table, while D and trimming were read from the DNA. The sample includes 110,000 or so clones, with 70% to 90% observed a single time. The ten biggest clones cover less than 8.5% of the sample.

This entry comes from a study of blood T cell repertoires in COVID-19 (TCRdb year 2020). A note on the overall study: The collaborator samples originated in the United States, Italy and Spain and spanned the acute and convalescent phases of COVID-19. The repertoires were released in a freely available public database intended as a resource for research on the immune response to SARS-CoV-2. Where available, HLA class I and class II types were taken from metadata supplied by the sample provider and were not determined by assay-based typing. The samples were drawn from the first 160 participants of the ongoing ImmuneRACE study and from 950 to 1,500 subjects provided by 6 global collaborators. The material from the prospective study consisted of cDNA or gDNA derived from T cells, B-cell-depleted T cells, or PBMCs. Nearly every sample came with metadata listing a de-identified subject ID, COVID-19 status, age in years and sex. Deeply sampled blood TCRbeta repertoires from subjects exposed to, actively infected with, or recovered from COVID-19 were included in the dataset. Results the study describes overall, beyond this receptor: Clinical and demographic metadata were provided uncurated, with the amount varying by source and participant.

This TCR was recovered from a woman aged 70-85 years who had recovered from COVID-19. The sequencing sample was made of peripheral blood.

The DNA sequence is given as TGTGCCAGCAGTTACCAGGGACAGGGAGGTCAGCCCCAGCATTTT. Its protein reads: CASSYQGQGGQPQHF. Recombination linked TRBV6-5 to TRBJ1-5, with TRBD1 matching 9 junction bases. The germline V gene yields MNHEY for CDR1 and SVGAGI for CDR2. The CDR3 has 15 amino acids, counting the end cysteine and phenylalanine. This entry keeps only the CDR3 DNA: 45 bases, framed from base 1. After removal of 2 bases from V and 6 bases from J, the junction retains 5 bases not matched to a gene.